The text below deals with one T cell receptor (beta chain). Antigen specificity is unknown. These data come from a study of T-cell reconstitution after alpha-beta-depleted transplantation in children. V lost 5 bases, J lost 8 bases, and 13 bases lay in between. This CDR3 has 12 amino acids. CDR1 and CDR2 from the germline V gene are DFQATT and SNEGSKA (reference sequence). During its preparation, the TCRbeta library received unique molecular identifiers. TCRdb re-called the PCR reads with MiXCR, one entry per CDR3 protein. This table has more than 400,000 distinct CDR3 sequences, about an eighth appearing once. Study-wide results and caveats: For some patients, TCRbeta diversity was high at day 60 because of recipient T cells and thymic progenitors that survived. Roughly two months post-transplant, alpha-beta T cells reportedly originated from several hundred graft clones that had expanded. Fresh T-cell production supplied most of the T-cell counts and diversity seen one year after transplant.

This TCR came from a female patient under 10 years old who had a stem cell transplant for aplastic anemia, so the T cells may come from the graft donor. The chain recombines TRBV20-1 with TRBJ1-5, with D hard to call. The sample consisted of PBMCs, mostly from graft donor cells, taken 180 days after TCRalphabeta/CD19-depleted stem cell transplant. CDR3 sequence: CSAPSNGKPQHF. CDR3 nucleotides: TGCAGTGCTCCTTCCAACGGGAAGCCCCAGCATTTT.